Sequencing of this T cell receptor (beta chain) was carried out in a study of control samples from healthy donors and cancer patients. Sequencing was performed with immunoSEQ multiplex PCR; in TCRdb, only in-frame clones are kept and a portion is missing. There are about 100,000 clones in the sample; 70% to 85% occur only once, and 6.5% lies in the top ten. CDR1 SNHLY and CDR2 FYNNEI come from the germline V gene. The ends lost 6 bases at V and 5 bases at J; junction bases unmatched: 8. This CDR3 region has 14 residues. The sequencing input was blood. This rearrangement joins TRBV2 to TRBJ1-2; 8 nucleotides agree with TRBD1. This TCR was sampled from a man younger than 35 in good health. CDR3 coding DNA: TGTGCCAGCAGGGGACAGGTGGGAAGGTATGGCTACACCTTC. This encodes CASRGQVGRYGYTF.